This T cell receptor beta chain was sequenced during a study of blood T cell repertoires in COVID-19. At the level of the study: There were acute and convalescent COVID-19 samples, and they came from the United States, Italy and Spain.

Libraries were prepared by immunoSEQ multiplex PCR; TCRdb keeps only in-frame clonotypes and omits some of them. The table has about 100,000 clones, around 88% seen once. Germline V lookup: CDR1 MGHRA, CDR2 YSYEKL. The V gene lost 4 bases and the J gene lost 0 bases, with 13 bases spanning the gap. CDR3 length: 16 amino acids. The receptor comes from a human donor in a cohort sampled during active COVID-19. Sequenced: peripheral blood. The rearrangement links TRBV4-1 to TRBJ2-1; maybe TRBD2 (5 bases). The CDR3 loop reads CASSPFSVSSYNEQFF. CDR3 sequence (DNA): TGCGCCAGCAGCCCCTTTAGCGTGAGCTCCTACAATGAGCAGTTCTTC.